The 5 T cell receptor beta chains presented below share a single source sample, sequenced in a study of blood T cell repertoires in COVID-19 (TCRdb year 2020). Library prep was done by the immunoSEQ multiplex PCR assay. Here the immuneACCESS table is served through TCRdb, limited to in-frame sequences with V and J called. Missing clones are a known gap in these copies; in checked studies unresolved V genes cover under half, and the rest lacks a known reason. The sample has 70,000 to 75,000 clones on record, about 86% of them singletons. 28% of the sample is in the top ten clones. Specimen: peripheral blood. All receptors derive from a man in his 70s with acute or convalescent COVID-19.

This clone was seen a handful of times. This chain links TRBV6-5 with TRBJ1-3; TRBD1 matches at 7 bases. Looked up from germline, CDR1 is MNHEY and CDR2 is SVGAGI. V was clipped by 6 bases and J by 0 bases; unmatched bases: 2. The CDR3 runs to 14 residues. The CDR3 nucleotides read TGTGCCAGCAGCCCAGGGGGCTCTGGAAACACCATATATTTT. It yields the protein CASSPGGSGNTIYF.

This chain uses TRBV7-2 with TRBJ2-1; D gene unclear. V lost 1 base to trimming and J lost 5 bases, with 9 bases between them. The germline V gene has CDR1 SGHTA and CDR2 FQGNSA. CDR3 length: 14 residues. The DNA of the CDR3 is TGTGCCAGCAGCTTAGGCGGCATACACAATGAGCAGTTCTTC. Protein: CASSLGGIHNEQFF.

The chain combines TRBV7-9 with TRBJ1-3, with 8 bases aligning to TRBD1. Germline CDR1 reads SEHNR; CDR2 reads FQNEAQ (reference sequence). J lost 3 bases, V lost 5 bases, and 9 bases had no gene match. The CDR3 is 16 amino acids. Here the CDR3 DNA reads TGTGCCAGCAGCATAAGGCAGGGGGCTTATGGAAACACCATATATTTT. Its translation is CASSIRQGAYGNTIYF.

The CDR3 nucleotides are TGTGCCTGGAGTAGCGGGGGGTATGGCTACACCTTC. Translating gives CAWSSGGYGYTF. The chain joins TRBV30 to TRBJ1-2, with D perhaps TRBD1 (5 bases). Deletions cut 2 bases from V and 5 bases from J, with 9 bases between. The CDR3 extends over 12 amino acids. Germline values: CDR1 GTSNPN, CDR2 SVGIG (reference sequence).

The chain combines TRBV19 with TRBJ1-1; D not resolved. Trimming removed 3 bases at V and 0 bases at J, with 17 bases between. The CDR3 is 17 residues long. In germline, CDR1 is LNHDA, CDR2 SQIVND (reference sequence). The CDR3, as DNA: TGTGCCAGTAGTATGTCTAAGTATACGTTAATGAACACTGAAGCTTTCTTT. Translation gives CASSMSKYTLMNTEAFF.